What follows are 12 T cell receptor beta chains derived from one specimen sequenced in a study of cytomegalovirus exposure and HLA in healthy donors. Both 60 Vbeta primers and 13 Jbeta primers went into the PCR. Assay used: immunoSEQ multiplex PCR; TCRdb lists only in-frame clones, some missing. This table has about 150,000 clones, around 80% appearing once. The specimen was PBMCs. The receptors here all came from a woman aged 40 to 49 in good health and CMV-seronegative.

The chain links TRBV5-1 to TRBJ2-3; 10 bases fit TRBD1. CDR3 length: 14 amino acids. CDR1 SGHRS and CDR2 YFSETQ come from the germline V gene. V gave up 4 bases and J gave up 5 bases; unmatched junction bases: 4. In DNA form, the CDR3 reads TGCGCCAGCAGCGACAGGGGGCCGGAAGATACGCAGTATTTT. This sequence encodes CASSDRGPEDTQYF.

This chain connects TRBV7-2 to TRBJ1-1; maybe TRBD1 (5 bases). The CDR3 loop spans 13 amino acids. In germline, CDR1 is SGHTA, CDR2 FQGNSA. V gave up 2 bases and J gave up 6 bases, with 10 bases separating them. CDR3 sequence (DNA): TGTGCCAGCAGCTTAAACAGGCCCTCTGAAGCTTTCTTT. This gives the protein CASSLNRPSEAFF.

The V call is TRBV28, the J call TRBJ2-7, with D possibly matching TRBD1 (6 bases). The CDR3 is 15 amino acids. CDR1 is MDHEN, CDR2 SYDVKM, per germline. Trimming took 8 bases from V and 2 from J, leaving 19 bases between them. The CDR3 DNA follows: TGTGCCAGCGACCCCAGGGGCAGGGGTGCCTACGAGCAGTACTTC. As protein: CASDPRGRGAYEQYF. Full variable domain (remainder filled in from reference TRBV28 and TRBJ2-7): DVKVTQSSRYLVKRTGEKVFLECVQDMDHENMFWYRQDPGLGLRLIYFSYDVKMKEKGDIPEGYSVSREKKERFSLILESASTNQTSMYLCASDPRGRGAYEQYFGPGTRLTVT.

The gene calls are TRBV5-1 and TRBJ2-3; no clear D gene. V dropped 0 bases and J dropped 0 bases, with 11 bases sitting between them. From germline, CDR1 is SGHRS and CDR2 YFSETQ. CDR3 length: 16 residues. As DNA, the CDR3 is TGCGCCAGCAGCTTGGCCCTCCTCACTAGCACAGATACGCAGTATTTT. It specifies CASSLALLTSTDTQYF.

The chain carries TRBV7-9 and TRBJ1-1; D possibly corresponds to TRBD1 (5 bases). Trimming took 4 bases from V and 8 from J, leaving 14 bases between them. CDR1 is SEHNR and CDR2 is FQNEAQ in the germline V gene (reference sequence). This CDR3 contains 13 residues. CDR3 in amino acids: CASSSMGGEEAFF. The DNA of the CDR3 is TGTGCCAGCAGCTCGATGGGGGGGGAGGAAGCTTTCTTT.

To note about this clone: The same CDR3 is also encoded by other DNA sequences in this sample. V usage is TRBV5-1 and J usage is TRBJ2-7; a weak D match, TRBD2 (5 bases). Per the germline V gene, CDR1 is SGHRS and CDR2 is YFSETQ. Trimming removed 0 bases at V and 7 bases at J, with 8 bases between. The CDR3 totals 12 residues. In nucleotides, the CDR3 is TGCGCCAGCAGCTTGGATCGGGGAGAGCAGTACTTC. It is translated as CASSLDRGEQYF.

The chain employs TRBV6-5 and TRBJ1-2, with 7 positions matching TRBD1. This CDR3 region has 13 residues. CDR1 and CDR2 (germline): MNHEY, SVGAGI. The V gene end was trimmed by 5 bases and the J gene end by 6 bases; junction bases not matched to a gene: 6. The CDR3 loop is CASSNTGTDGYTF. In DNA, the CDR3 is TGTGCCAGCAGTAACACCGGGACAGATGGCTACACCTTC.

The CDR3 coding sequence is TGTGCCAGCAGCTTACCCCAGCGGCTCGAGACCCAGTACTTC. Translated, it gives CASSLPQRLETQYF. The V gene is TRBV11-2, the J gene TRBJ2-5; tentatively, D is TRBD2 (5 bases). Germline CDR1 SGHAT, CDR2 FQNNGV. Trimming took 2 bases from V and 5 from J, leaving 12 bases between them. The CDR3 is 14 amino acids. The entire variable domain, with the rest obtained from reference TRBV11-2 and TRBJ2-5, is as follows: EAGVAQSPRYKIIEKRQSVAFWCNPISGHATLYWYQQILGQGPKLLIQFQNNGVVDDSQLPKDRFSAERLKGVDSTLKIQPAKLEDSAVYLCASSLPQRLETQYFGPGTRLLVL.

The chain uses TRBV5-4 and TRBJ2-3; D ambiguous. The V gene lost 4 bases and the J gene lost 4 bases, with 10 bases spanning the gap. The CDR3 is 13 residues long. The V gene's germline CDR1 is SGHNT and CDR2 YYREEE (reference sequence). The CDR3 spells CASSPQVADTQYF. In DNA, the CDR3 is TGTGCCAGCAGCCCCCAGGTCGCAGATACGCAGTATTTT.

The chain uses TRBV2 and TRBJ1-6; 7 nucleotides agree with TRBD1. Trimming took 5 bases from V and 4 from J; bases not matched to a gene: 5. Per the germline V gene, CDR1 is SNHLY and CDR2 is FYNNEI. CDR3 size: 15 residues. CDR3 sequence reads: CASSSQQGYNSPLHF. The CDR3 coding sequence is TGTGCCAGCAGTTCACAACAGGGGTATAATTCACCCCTCCACTTT.

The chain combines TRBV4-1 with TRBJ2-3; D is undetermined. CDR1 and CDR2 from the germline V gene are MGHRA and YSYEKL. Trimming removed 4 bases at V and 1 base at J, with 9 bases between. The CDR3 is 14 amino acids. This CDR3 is CASSLESGTDTQYF. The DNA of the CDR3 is TGCGCCAGCAGCCTAGAGAGTGGCACAGATACGCAGTATTTT.

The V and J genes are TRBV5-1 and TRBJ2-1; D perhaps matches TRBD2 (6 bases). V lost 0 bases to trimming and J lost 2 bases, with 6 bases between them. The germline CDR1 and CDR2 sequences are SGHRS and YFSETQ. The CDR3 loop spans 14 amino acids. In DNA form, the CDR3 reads TGCGCCAGCAGCTTGGAGCGGGCCTACAATGAGCAGTTCTTC. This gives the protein CASSLERAYNEQFF.